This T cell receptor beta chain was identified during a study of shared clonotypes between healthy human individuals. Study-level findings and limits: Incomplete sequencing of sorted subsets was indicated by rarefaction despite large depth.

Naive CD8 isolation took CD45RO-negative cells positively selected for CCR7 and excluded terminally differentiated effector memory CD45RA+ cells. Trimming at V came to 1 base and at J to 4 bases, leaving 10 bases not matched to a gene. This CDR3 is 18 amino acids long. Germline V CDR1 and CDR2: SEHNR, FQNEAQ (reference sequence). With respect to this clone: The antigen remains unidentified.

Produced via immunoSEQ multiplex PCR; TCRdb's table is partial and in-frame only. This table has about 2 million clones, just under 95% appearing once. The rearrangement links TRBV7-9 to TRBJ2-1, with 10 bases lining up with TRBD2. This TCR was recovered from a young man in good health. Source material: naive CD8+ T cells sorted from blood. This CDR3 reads CASSLVASGSPLYNEQFF. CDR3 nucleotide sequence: TGTGCCAGCAGCTTAGTCGCTAGCGGGAGTCCCCTATACAATGAGCAGTTCTTC.